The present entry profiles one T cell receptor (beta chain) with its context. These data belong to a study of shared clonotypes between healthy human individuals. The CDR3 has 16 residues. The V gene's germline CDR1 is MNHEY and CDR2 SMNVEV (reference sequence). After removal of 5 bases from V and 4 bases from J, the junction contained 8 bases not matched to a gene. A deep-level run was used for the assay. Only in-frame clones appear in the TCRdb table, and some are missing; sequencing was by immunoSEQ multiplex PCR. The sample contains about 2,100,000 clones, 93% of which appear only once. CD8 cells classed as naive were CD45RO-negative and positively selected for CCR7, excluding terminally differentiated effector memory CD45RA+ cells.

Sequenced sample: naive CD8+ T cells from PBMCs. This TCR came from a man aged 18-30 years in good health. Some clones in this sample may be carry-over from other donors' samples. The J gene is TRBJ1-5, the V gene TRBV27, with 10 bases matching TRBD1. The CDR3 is CASSHRTGGANQPQHF. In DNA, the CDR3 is TGTGCCAGCAGTCACAGGACAGGGGGTGCAAATCAGCCCCAGCATTTT.